This T cell receptor (beta chain) was documented in a study of shared clonotypes between healthy human individuals. Study in general: The cohort had two women and a few men, ages 18 to 49. General study results and limits: Represented diversity, genetic and exposure-history alike, was limited by few donors.

Investigators spread the genomic DNA of each subset evenly over several immunoSEQ plates. Produced via immunoSEQ multiplex PCR; TCRdb's table is partial and in-frame only. In the table there are about 1.5 million clones, under 99% of which are singletons. Healthy HIV-negative adults without recent acute infections or vaccinations served as donors. As regards this clone: Its antigen is still unknown.

Input material: naive CD4+ T cells sorted from blood. Subset here: CD45RA+ positively selected. This TCR came from a man aged 25-45 years in good health.

The CDR3 sequence: CASSPAGGARAMNTEAFF. DNA for the CDR3: TGTGCCAGCTCACCAGCCGGAGGGGCGCGGGCCATGAACACTGAAGCTTTCTTT. The gene calls are TRBV18 and TRBJ1-1; D perhaps matches TRBD1 (5 bases). Trimming stripped 2 bases from V and 0 bases from J, with 19 bases between. CDR3 length: 18 residues. Looked up from germline, CDR1 is KGHSH and CDR2 is LQKENI.